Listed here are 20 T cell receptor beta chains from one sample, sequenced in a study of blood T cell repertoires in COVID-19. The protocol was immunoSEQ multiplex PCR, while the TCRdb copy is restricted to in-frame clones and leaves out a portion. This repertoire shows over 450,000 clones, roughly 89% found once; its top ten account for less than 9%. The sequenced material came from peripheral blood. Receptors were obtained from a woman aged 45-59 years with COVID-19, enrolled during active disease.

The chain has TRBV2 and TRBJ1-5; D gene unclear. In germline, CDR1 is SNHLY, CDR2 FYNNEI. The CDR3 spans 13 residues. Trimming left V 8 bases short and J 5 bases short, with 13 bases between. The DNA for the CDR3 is TGTGCCAGCCACGGGGTACGGGATCAGCCCCAGCATTTT. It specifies CASHGVRDQPQHF.

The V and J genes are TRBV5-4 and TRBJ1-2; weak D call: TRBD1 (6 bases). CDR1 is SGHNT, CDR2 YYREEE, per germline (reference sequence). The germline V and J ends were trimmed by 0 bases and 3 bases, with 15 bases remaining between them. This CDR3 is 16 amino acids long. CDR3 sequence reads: CASSLEGGGVDYGYTF. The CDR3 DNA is TGTGCCAGCAGCTTGGAAGGGGGAGGGGTCGACTATGGCTACACCTTC.

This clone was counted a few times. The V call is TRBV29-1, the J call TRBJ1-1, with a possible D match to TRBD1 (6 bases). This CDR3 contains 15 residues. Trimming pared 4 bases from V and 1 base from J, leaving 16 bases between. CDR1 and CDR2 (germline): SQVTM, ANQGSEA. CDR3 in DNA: TGCAGCGTTGGGGGGGAGGGACAATGGAACACTGAAGCTTTCTTT. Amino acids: CSVGGEGQWNTEAFF.

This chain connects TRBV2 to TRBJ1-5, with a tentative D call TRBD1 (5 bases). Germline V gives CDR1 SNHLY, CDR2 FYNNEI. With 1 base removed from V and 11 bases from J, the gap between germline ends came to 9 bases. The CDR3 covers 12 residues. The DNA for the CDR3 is TGTGCCAGCAGTGAAGTTAAGGGGTCCCAGCATTTT. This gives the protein CASSEVKGSQHF.

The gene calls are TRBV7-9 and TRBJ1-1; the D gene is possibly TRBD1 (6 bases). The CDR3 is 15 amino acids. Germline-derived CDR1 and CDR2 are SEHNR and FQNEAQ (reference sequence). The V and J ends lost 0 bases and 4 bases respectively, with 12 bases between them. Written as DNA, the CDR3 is TGTGCCAGCAGCTTAGCTATGGGGGCGAGCACTGAAGCTTTCTTT. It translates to CASSLAMGASTEAFF. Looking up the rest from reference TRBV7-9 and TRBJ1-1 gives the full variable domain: DTGVSQNPRHKITKRGQNVTFRCDPISEHNRLYWYRQTLGQGPEFLTYFQNEAQLEKSRLLSDRFSAERPKGSFSTLEIQRTEQGDSAMYLCASSLAMGASTEAFFGQGTRLTVV.

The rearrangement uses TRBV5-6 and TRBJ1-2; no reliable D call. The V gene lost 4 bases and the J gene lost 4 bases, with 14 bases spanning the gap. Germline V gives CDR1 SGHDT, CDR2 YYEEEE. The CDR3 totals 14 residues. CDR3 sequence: CASSPWTRTYGYTF. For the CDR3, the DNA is TGTGCCAGCAGCCCTTGGACTAGGACCTATGGCTACACCTTC. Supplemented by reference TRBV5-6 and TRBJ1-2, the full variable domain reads DAGVTQSPTHLIKTRGQQVTLRCSPKSGHDTVSWYQQALGQGPQFIFQYYEEEERQRGNFPDRFSGHQFPNYSSELNVNALLLGDSALYLCASSPWTRTYGYTFGSGTRLTVV.

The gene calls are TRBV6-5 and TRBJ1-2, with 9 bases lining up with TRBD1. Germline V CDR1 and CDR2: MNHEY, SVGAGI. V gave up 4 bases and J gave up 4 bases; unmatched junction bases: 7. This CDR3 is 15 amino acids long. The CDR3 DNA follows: TGTGCCAGCAGTTCACCAATGACAGGGGGCTATGGCTACACCTTC. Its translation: CASSSPMTGGYGYTF.

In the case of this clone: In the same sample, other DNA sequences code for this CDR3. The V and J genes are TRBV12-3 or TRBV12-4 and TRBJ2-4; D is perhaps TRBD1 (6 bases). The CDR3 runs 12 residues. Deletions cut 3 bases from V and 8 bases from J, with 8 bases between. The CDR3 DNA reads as TGTGCCAGCAGTTTTAAGGGGGACATTCAGTACTTC. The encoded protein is CASSFKGDIQYF.

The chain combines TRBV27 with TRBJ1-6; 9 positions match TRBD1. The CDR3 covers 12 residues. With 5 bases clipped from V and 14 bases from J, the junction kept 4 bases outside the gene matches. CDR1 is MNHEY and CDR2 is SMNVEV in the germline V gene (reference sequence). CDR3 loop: CASSQGQGTLHF. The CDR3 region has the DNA TGTGCCAGCAGTCAGGGACAGGGTACCCTCCACTTT.

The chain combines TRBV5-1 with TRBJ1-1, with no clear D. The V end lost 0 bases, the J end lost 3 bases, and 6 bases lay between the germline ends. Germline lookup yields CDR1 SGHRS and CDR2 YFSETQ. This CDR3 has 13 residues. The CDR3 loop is CASSLARDTEAFF. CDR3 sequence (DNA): TGCGCCAGCAGCTTGGCCCGGGACACTGAAGCTTTCTTT.

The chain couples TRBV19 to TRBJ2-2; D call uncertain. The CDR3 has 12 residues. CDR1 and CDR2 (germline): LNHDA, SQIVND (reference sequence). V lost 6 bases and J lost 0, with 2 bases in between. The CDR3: CASSTNTGELFF. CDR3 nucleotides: TGTGCCAGTAGCACGAACACCGGGGAGCTGTTTTTT.

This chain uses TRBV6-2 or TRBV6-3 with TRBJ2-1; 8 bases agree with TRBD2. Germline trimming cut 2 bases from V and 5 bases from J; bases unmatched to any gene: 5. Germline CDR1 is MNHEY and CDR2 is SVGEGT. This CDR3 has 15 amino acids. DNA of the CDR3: TGTGCCAGCAGTTACGAGGGCGGGGGGCACAATGAGCAGTTCTTC. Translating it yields CASSYEGGGHNEQFF.

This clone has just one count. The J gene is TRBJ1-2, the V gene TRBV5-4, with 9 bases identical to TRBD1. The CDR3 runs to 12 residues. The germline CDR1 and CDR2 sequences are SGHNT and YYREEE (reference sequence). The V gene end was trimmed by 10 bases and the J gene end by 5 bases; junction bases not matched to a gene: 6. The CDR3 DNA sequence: TGTGCCTGGGACAGGGCGACGTATGGCTACACCTTC. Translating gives CAWDRATYGYTF.

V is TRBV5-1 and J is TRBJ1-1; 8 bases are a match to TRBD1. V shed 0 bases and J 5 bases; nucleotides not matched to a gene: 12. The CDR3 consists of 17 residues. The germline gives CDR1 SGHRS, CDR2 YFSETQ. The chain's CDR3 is CASSLAEAGGYVTEAFF. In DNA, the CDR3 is TGCGCCAGCAGCTTGGCCGAGGCAGGGGGCTATGTGACTGAAGCTTTCTTT.

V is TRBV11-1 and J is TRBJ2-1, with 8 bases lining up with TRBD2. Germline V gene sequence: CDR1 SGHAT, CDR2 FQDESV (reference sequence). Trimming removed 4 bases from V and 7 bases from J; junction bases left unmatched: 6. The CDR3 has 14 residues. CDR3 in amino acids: CASSWVGGGNEQFF. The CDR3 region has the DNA TGTGCCAGCAGCTGGGTCGGGGGGGGAAATGAGCAGTTCTTC.

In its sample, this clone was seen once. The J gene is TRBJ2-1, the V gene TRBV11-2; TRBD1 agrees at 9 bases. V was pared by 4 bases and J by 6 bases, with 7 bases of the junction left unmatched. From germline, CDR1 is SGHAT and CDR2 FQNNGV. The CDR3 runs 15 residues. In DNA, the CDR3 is TGTGCCAGCAGCTCCATACAGGGGGCCCCCAATGAGCAGTTCTTC. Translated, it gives CASSSIQGAPNEQFF.

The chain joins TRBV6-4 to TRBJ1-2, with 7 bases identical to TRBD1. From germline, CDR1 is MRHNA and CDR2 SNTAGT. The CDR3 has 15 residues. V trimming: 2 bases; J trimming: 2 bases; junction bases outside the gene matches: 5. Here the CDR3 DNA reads TGTGCCAGCAGTGACCCTTCGACAGGGAACTATGGCTACACCTTC. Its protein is CASSDPSTGNYGYTF.

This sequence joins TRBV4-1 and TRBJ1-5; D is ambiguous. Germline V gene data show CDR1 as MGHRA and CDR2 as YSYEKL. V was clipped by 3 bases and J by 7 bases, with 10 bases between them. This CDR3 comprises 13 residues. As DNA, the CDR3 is TGCGCCAGCAGCCATCTCCGGGGACAGCCCCAGCATTTT. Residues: CASSHLRGQPQHF.

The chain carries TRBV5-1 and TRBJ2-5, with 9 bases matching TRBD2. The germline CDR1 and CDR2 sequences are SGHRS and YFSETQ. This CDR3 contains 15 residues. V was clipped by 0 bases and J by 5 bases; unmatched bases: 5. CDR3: CASSLGTSAWETQYF. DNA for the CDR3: TGCGCCAGCAGCTTGGGGACTAGCGCCTGGGAGACCCAGTACTTC.

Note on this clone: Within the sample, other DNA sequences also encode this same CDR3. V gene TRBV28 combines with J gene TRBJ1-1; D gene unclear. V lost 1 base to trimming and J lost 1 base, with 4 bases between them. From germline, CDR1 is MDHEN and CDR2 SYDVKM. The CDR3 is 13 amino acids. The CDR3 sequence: CASSLLRNTEAFF. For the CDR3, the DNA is TGTGCCAGCAGTTTATTGAGGAACACTGAAGCTTTCTTT.